The rows below give T cell receptor beta chains drawn from one sample of a study of regulatory T cells in long-lasting Graves disease. TCRdb reprocessed the multiplex PCR reads via MiXCR and lists one record per CDR3 protein. The sample shows some 500,000 distinct CDR3 sequences, around an eighth of them seen only once. The data also belong to a second study, concerning T cells in Graves' hyperthyroidism and ophthalmopathy.

The sample in question was peripheral blood mononuclear cells (PBMCs), obtained at new diagnosis, from a patient treated with antithyroid drugs. All receptors come from a young man with Graves disease. Each CDR3 is given with its conserved first and last residue. D genes are given only for firm matches. Clone size is given for some rows only: seen once, a few or many times, or a class if the clone is expanded.

V gene	clone size	J gene	D gene	CDR3 DNA	CDR3 protein
TRBV5-1	many	TRBJ2-2	.	TGCGCCAGCAGGGTGGAACTGAACACCGGGGAGCTGTTTTTT	CASRVELNTGELFF
TRBV3-1	few	TRBJ2-3	TRBD2	TGTGCCAGCAGCCAAGGTCGACTAGCGGGTCCCAGAAGGCCAGATACGCAGTATTTT	CASSQGRLAGPRRPDTQYF
TRBV7-9	few	TRBJ1-5	.	TGTGCCAGCAGCTTATATGACCGGCCCCAGCATTTT	CASSLYDRPQHF
TRBV6-4	.	TRBJ2-1	.	TGTGCCAGCTCTTGGACCCAACACAATGAGCAGTTCTTC	CASSWTQHNEQFF
TRBV2	many	TRBJ2-3	.	TGTGCCAGCAGTGGAGGGGGTAACACAGATACGCAGTATTTT	CASSGGGNTDTQYF
TRBV30	.	TRBJ2-3	TRBD2	TGTGCCTGGGTCCCAAGAGCGGGAGGGCCTATGAGAACAGATACGCAGTATTTT	CAWVPRAGGPMRTDTQYF
TRBV7-8	many	TRBJ2-2	TRBD2	TGTGCCAGCAGCTTAGACCTAGCGGGAAACACCGGGGAGCTGTTTTTT	CASSLDLAGNTGELFF
TRBV10-3	few	TRBJ2-2	.	TGTGCCATCAGTGAACAACAGACCGGGGAGCTGTTTTTT	CAISEQQTGELFF
TRBV12-5	.	TRBJ1-6	.	TGTGCTAGTGGCTCCCCCGTCATGTGGAATTCACCCCTCCACTTT	CASGSPVMWNSPLHF
TRBV5-8	.	TRBJ2-1	TRBD2	TGTGCCAGCAGCTCCGGGACTAGCGGGAGGCTCGGCGATGAGCAGTTCTTC	CASSSGTSGRLGDEQFF
TRBV29-1	many	TRBJ2-5	.	TGCAGCGTTGTGATGGGGCGTGAGACCCAGTACTTC	CSVVMGRETQYF
TRBV20-1	.	TRBJ2-1	.	TGCAGTGCTAGAGATCTAGCCGGGAAAAACTACAATGAGCAGTTCTTC	CSARDLAGKNYNEQFF
TRBV5-1	many	TRBJ2-3	.	TGCGCCAGCAGCTTGGCGAGCGGTCCCACAGATACGCAGTATTTT	CASSLASGPTDTQYF
TRBV7-3	many	TRBJ2-3	.	TGTGCCAGCAGCCAGGGTAGCGCCCTTGGTACGCAGTATTTT	CASSQGSALGTQYF
TRBV4-2	few	TRBJ2-7	TRBD1	TGTGCCAGCAGCCACGGGACAGGGTACACCTACGAGCAGTACTTC	CASSHGTGYTYEQYF
TRBV12-3/TRBV12-4	many	TRBJ1-2	TRBD1	TGTGCCAGCAGTTTAGAGGGGACAGTTCGTATTCGTGGCTACACCTTC	CASSLEGTVRIRGYTF
TRBV20-1	many	TRBJ1-4	.	TGCAGTGCTAGGGGGAAATATGAAAAACTGTTTTTT	CSARGKYEKLFF
TRBV10-3	many	TRBJ1-1	.	TGTGCCATCAGTGAGTCGACCATGAACACTGAAGCTTTCTTT	CAISESTMNTEAFF
TRBV7-9	few	TRBJ2-7	.	TGTGCCAGCAGCTCCCCACGGGGCAGAACCACCTACGAGCAGTACTTC	CASSSPRGRTTYEQYF
TRBV7-9	medium-sized	TRBJ2-1	.	TGTGCCAGCAGCTTTAATCGGGTACCTAATGAGCAGTTCTTC	CASSFNRVPNEQFF
TRBV5-1	.	TRBJ2-7	.	TGCGCCAGCAGCTTGGTACGGCCCGAATTGGGGCAAACCTACGAGCAGTACTTC	CASSLVRPELGQTYEQYF
TRBV7-2	many	TRBJ2-1	TRBD2	TGTGCCAGCAGCTTGGTCCGGGCTAGCGGGAGGGGGCGTGAGCAGTTCTTC	CASSLVRASGRGREQFF
TRBV11-2	.	TRBJ1-1	.	TGTGCCAGCAGCTTAGGGAGAACCCGAGGGACTGAAGCTTTCTTT	CASSLGRTRGTEAFF
TRBV28	many	TRBJ1-6	TRBD1	TGTGCCAGCAGTTTCCCCGGACAGGGAGGGAATTCACCCCTCCACTTT	CASSFPGQGGNSPLHF
TRBV6-2/TRBV6-3	.	TRBJ1-2	.	TGTGCCAGCAGTTCGGGACTCAAAAACTATGGCTACACCTTC	CASSSGLKNYGYTF